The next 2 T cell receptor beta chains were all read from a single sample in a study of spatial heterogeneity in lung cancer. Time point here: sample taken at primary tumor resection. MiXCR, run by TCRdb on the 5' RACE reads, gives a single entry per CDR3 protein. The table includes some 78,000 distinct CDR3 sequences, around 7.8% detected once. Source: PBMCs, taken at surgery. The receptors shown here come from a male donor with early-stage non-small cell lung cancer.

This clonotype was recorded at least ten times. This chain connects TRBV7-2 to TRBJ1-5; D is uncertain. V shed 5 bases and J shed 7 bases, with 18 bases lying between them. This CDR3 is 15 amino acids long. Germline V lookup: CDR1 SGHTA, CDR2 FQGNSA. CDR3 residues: CASSPKLGLGQPQHF. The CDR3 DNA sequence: TGTGCCAGCAGCCCAAAGTTGGGGTTGGGGCAGCCCCAGCATTTT.

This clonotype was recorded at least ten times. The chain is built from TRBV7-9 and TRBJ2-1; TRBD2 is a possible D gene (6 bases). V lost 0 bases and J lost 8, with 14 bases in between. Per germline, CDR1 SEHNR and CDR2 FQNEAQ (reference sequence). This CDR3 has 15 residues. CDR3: CASSLARLGVDEQFF. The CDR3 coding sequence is TGTGCCAGCAGCTTAGCCCGACTAGGGGTCGATGAGCAGTTCTTC.